Reported below is one T cell receptor beta chain. Its target is not known. This sample is drawn from a study of naive CD8 T cells in extremely preterm neonates. Study in general: Reported adult age range differs: roughly 24-50 years versus about 18-55 years. General observations from the study: Shared CDR3 nucleotide sequences: preterm roughly 2.7%, term roughly 0.4%, children 0.03% to 0.035%, adults more than 0.0075%. Preterm CDR3s were shorter than older groups', with fewer N additions and less trimming.

This table comes from immunoSEQ multiplex PCR, and its TCRdb copy is limited to in-frame clones, with some not included. The data show almost 6,000 clones, 95% to 98% seen once. In germline, CDR1 is SGDLS, CDR2 YYNGEE. This CDR3 region has 17 residues. Trimming stripped 0 bases from V and 0 bases from J, with 14 bases between. Healthy nonsmoking adults and healthy children aged about 16-60 months donated peripheral blood. The specimen was naive CD8+ T cells from blood. The chain uses TRBV9 and TRBJ2-3, with D possibly TRBD2 on 5 matching bases. The sequence derives from a human donor in good health. CDR3 sequence (DNA): TGTGCCAGCAGCGTAGGAACACCATGGACTAGCACAGATACGCAGTATTTT. It encodes CASSVGTPWTSTDTQYF.